This TCR beta chain was sequenced for a study of blood T cell repertoires in COVID-19. Turning to the study itself: The origin of the acute and convalescent COVID-19 samples was the United States, Italy and Spain. In each case, the material was cDNA or gDNA derived from T cells, B-cell-depleted T cells, or PBMCs.

There are 13 residues in the CDR3. With 1 base removed from V and 3 bases from J, the gap between germline ends came to 7 bases. The germline gives CDR1 SQVTM, CDR2 ANQGSEA. As processed by the authors: For nucleated cells, counts were estimated from reference gene primer amplification. Clones were sequenced by immunoSEQ multiplex PCR, and TCRdb holds only the in-frame ones, with some missing. V and J calls and clone size follow that table, whereas D and trimming were derived from the DNA. There are about 73,000 clones in the sample; around 82% occur only once, and approximately 29% lies in the top ten.

The clonotype originates from a human donor in a cohort sampled during active COVID-19. Sequences were obtained from peripheral blood. This chain joins TRBV29-1 and TRBJ1-5; no firm D call. CDR3 nucleotides: TGCAGCGTTGAAGGCGGGCCCAATCAGCCCCAGCATTTT. Protein: CSVEGGPNQPQHF.